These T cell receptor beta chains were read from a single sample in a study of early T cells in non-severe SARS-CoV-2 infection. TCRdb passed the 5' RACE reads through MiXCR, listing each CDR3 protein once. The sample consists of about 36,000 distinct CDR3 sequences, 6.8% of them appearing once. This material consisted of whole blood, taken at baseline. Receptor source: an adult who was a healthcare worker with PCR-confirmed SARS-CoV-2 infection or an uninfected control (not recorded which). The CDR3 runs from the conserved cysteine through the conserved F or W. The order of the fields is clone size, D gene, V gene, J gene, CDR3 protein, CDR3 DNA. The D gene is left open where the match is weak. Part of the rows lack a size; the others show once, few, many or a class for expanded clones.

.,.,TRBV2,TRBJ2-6,CASSARGSGANVLTF,TGTGCCAGCAGTGCACGAGGATCTGGGGCCAACGTCCTGACTTTC
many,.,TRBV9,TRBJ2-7,CASSVAGNEQYF,TGTGCCAGCAGCGTCGCAGGGAACGAGCAGTACTTC
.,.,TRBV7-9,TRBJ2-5,CASSRTSAETQYF,TGTGCCAGCAGTCGAACCTCGGCCGAGACCCAGTACTTC
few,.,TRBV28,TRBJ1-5,CASSLGTRVDQPQHF,TGTGCCAGCAGTTTGGGGACAAGGGTTGATCAGCCCCAGCATTTT
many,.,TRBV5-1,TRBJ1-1,CASSLGWGANTEAFF,TGCGCCAGCAGCTTGGGTTGGGGGGCGAACACTGAAGCTTTCTTT
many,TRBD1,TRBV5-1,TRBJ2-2,CASSPRDRGPTGELFF,TGCGCCAGCAGCCCCCGGGACAGGGGGCCCACCGGGGAGCTGTTTTTT
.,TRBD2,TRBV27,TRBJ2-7,CASSLGLGNEQYF,TGTGCCAGCAGTTTGGGACTAGGCAACGAGCAGTACTTC
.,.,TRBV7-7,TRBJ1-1,CASSRGVNTEAFF,TGTGCTAGCAGCCGAGGGGTGAACACTGAAGCTTTCTTT
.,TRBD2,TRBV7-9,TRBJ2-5,CASSLGLAGETQYF,TGTGCCAGCAGCTTAGGACTAGCGGGAGAGACCCAGTACTTC
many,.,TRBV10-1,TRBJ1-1,CASQPGFSTEAFF,TGCGCCAGTCAACCCGGGTTTAGCACTGAAGCTTTCTTT
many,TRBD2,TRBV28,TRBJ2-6,CASDAGVSGANVLTF,TGTGCCAGCGACGCGGGAGTCTCTGGGGCCAACGTCCTGACTTTC
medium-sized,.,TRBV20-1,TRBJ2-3,CSAPDAASTDTQYF,TGCAGTGCCCCGGATGCCGCTAGCACAGATACGCAGTATTTT
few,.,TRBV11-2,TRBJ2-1,CASSHATGVEQFF,TGTGCCAGCAGCCACGCCACGGGAGTTGAGCAGTTCTTC
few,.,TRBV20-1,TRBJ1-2,CKPQGDANYGYTF,TGCAAGCCCCAGGGTGACGCTAACTATGGCTACACCTTC
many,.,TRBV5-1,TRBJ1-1,CASSLGGARGSGTEAFF,TGCGCCAGCAGCTTGGGAGGAGCGAGGGGAAGTGGCACTGAAGCTTTCTTT
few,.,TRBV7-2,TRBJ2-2,CASSSGPGSPGTGELFF,TGTGCCAGCAGCTCGGGGCCCGGCTCGCCGGGCACCGGGGAGCTGTTTTTT
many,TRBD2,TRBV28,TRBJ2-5,CASSALAGIQETQYF,TGTGCCAGCAGCGCGCTAGCGGGGATCCAAGAGACCCAGTACTTC
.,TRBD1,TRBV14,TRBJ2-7,CASSQIGTGTTYEQYF,TGTGCCAGCAGCCAGATCGGGACAGGAACAACCTACGAGCAGTACTTC
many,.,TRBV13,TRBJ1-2,CASSLVGALSGYTF,TGTGCCAGCAGCTTAGTGGGGGCGCTGTCTGGCTACACCTTC
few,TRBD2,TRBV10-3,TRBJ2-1,CAISRAGDVDNEQFF,TGTGCCATCAGTAGGGCGGGAGATGTTGACAATGAGCAGTTCTTC
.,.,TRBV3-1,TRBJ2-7,CASSQRPSDSSYEQYF,TGTGCCAGCAGCCAAAGACCCTCGGACAGTAGCTACGAGCAGTACTTC
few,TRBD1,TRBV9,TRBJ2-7,CASSGIPGQGSYEQYF,TGTGCCAGCAGCGGAATACCGGGACAGGGGTCCTACGAGCAGTACTTC
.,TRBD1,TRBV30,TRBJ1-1,CAYSGTAWNTEAFF,TGTGCCTACTCCGGGACAGCATGGAACACTGAAGCTTTCTTT
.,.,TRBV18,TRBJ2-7,CASSPGSNAYEQYF,TGTGCCAGCTCACCAGGGTCGAACGCCTACGAGCAGTACTTC
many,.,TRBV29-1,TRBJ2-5,CSVTDRGETQYF,TGCAGCGTTACCGACAGAGGAGAGACCCAGTACTTC
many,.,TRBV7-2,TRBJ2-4,CASSLEDRLFSIQYF,TGTGCCAGCAGCTTAGAGGATCGGCTCTTCTCCATTCAGTACTTC
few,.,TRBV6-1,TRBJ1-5,CASSEGQANQPQHF,TGTGCCAGCAGTGAAGGCCAGGCTAATCAGCCCCAGCATTTT
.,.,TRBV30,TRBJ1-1,CAWRRVWNTEAFF,TGTGCCTGGAGAAGGGTGTGGAACACTGAAGCTTTCTTT
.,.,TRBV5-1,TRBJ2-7,CASSSGTSSTRSYEQYF,TGCGCCAGCAGCTCCGGGACTTCTTCCACAAGGTCTTACGAGCAGTACTTC
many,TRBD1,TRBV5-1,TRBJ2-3,CASSPGTGTDTQYF,TGCGCCAGCAGCCCCGGGACAGGGACAGATACGCAGTATTTT
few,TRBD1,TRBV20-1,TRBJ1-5,CSARDNRGKGNQPQHF,TGCAGTGCTAGAGATAACAGGGGGAAGGGCAATCAGCCCCAGCATTTT
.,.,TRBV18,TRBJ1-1,CASSPFGGPRLEAFF,TGTGCCAGCTCACCTTTCGGCGGTCCGAGACTTGAAGCTTTCTTT
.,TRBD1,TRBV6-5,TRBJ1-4,CASSAGTGHRDEKLFF,TGTGCCAGCAGTGCCGGGACAGGGCATCGCGATGAAAAACTGTTTTTT
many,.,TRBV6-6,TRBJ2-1,CASTQVVDEQFF,TGTGCCAGCACCCAAGTGGTAGATGAGCAGTTCTTC
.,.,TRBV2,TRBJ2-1,CASISRSYNEQFF,TGTGCCAGCATTTCCCGTTCCTACAATGAGCAGTTCTTC
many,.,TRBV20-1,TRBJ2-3,CSAISGGGGADTQYF,TGCAGTGCTATTAGCGGAGGGGGAGGGGCAGATACGCAGTATTTT
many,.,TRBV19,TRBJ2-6,CASSMTGSAGANVLTF,TGTGCCAGTAGTATGACAGGATCAGCTGGGGCCAACGTCCTGACTTTC
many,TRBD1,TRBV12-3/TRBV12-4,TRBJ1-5,CASSPTEGTGNQPQHF,TGTGCCAGCAGTCCGACAGAAGGGACAGGCAATCAGCCCCAGCATTTT
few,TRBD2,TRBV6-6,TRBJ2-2,CASRPGTSGANTGELFF,TGTGCCAGCAGACCAGGGACTAGCGGGGCTAACACCGGGGAGCTGTTTTTT
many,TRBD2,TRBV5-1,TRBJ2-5,CASRVASGIETQYF,TGCGCCAGCAGGGTTGCTAGCGGGATCGAGACCCAGTACTTC
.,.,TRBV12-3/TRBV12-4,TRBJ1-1,CASINPETYTEAFF,TGTGCCAGCATCAACCCGGAGACGTACACTGAAGCTTTCTTT
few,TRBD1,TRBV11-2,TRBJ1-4,CASSRDRGGEKLFF,TGTGCCAGCAGTCGCGACAGGGGCGGTGAAAAACTGTTTTTT
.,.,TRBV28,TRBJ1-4,CASSSSWSRNEKLFF,TGTGCCAGCAGTTCCTCATGGAGCCGGAATGAAAAACTGTTTTTT
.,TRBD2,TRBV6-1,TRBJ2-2,CASRTSGKVTGELFF,TGTGCCAGCAGGACTAGCGGGAAGGTTACCGGGGAGCTGTTTTTT